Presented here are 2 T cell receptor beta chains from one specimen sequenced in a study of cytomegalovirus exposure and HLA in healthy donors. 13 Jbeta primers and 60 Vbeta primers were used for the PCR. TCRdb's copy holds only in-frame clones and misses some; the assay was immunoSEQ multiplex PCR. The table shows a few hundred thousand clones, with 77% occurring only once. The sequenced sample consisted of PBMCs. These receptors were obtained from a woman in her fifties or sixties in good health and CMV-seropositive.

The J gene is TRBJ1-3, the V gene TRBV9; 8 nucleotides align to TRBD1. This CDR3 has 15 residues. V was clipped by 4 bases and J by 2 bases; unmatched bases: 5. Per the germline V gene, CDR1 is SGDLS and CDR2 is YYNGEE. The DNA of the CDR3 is TGTGCCAGCAGCAGGCAGGGGGCGGCTGGAAACACCATATATTTT. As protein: CASSRQGAAGNTIYF.

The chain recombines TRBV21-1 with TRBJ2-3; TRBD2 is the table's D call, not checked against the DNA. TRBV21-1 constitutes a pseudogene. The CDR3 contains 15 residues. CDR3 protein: CAWPGGAGGTDTQYF. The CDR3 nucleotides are TGTGCCTGGCCAGGGGGAGCGGGGGGCACAGATACGCAGTATTTT.